Below, 5 T cell receptor beta chains from the same sample are listed, as sequenced in a study of blood T cell repertoires in COVID-19. Measured with immunoSEQ multiplex PCR; TCRdb has only the in-frame clones, and not every one. Seen here are approximately 110,000 clones, 85% to 90% observed once, and the top ten hold 0.95% to 1.3%. Sequencing was done on a sample of peripheral blood. These receptors were collected from a human donor in a cohort sampled during active COVID-19.

The rearrangement links TRBV25-1 to TRBJ2-2; TRBD2 agrees at 12 bases. The CDR3 runs to 15 residues. Germline CDR1 MGHDK, CDR2 SYGVNS. Losses at the gene ends were 6 bases for V and 5 bases for J; bases not matched to a gene: 4. In nucleotides, the CDR3 is TGTGCCAGCAGAACCGGGACTAGCGGGACCGGGGAGCTGTTTTTT. Amino acids: CASRTGTSGTGELFF.

V gene TRBV6-5 combines with J gene TRBJ1-5; D gene unclear. The CDR3 length is 14 residues. In germline, CDR1 is MNHEY, CDR2 SVGAGI. Between the trimmed V and J ends, which lost 10 bases and 4 bases, there was a span of 17 bases. The CDR3 region is CATTVSGHNQPQHF. CDR3 nucleotides: TGTGCCACCACCGTTTCGGGTCATAATCAGCCCCAGCATTTT.

The rearrangement links TRBV6-2 or TRBV6-3 to TRBJ1-1; D possibly corresponds to TRBD1 (5 bases). Germline CDR1 MNHEY, CDR2 SVGEGT. Trimming left V 6 bases short and J 4 bases short, with 18 bases between. The CDR3 sequence is 15 residues long. CDR3: CASSRAGGAITEAFF. CDR3 nucleotides: TGTGCCAGCAGCCGGGCCGGAGGGGCGATCACTGAAGCTTTCTTT.

The V gene is TRBV3-1 (or the pseudogene TRBV3-2), the J gene TRBJ2-7; tentatively, D is TRBD1 (6 bases). V lost 4 bases, J lost 1 base, and 20 bases lay in between. Germline CDR1 is LGHDT and CDR2 is YNNKEL (reference sequence). The CDR3 loop spans 17 amino acids. The CDR3 bases are TGTGCCAGCAGCCGGGGGCGAACAGGGACCTATTCCTACGAGCAGTACTTC. Translating it yields CASSRGRTGTYSYEQYF.

V gene TRBV5-1 combines with J gene TRBJ2-5; 11 bases map to TRBD2. The CDR3 loop spans 15 amino acids. The junction had 3 bases not matched to a gene; V was cut back by 4 bases and J by 1 base. Germline V gene lookup returns CDR1 SGHRS and CDR2 YFSETQ. Written as DNA, the CDR3 is TGCGCCAGCAGCGCGGGACTAGCGGCCCAAGAGACCCAGTACTTC. Its translation: CASSAGLAAQETQYF.